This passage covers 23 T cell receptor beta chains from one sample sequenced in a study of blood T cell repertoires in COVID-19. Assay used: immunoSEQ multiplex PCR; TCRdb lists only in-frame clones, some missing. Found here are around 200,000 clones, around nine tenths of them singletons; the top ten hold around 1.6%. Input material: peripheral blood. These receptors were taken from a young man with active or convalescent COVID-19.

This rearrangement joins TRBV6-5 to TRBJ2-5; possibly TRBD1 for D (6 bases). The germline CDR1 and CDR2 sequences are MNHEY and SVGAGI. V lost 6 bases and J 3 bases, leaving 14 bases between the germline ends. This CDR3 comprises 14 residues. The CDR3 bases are TGTGCCAGCAGGATGGACAGTAACAAAGAGACCCAGTACTTC. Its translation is CASRMDSNKETQYF.

CDR3 sequence (DNA): TGTGCCAGCAGCTTAGCCGGGACTAACTTGCCTGCAGAGACCCAGTACTTC. Its translation is CASSLAGTNLPAETQYF. This rearrangement joins TRBV7-8 to TRBJ2-5, with TRBD2 identical over 7 bases. The V gene end was trimmed by 0 bases and the J gene end by 4 bases; junction bases not matched to a gene: 11. The CDR3 has 17 residues. Germline V gene lookup returns CDR1 SGHVS and CDR2 FQNEAQ.

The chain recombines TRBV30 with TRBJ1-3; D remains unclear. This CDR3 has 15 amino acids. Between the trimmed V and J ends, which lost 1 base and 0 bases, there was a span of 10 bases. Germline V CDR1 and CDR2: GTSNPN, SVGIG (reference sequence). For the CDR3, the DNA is TGTGCCTGGAGTGGGAGGGTCTACTCTGGAAACACCATATATTTT. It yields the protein CAWSGRVYSGNTIYF. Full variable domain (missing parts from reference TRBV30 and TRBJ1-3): SQTIHQWPATLVQPVGSPLSLECTVEGTSNPNLYWYRQAAGRGLQLLFYSVGIGQISSEVPQNLSASRPQDRQFILSSKKLLLSDSGFYLCAWSGRVYSGNTIYFGEGSWLTVV.

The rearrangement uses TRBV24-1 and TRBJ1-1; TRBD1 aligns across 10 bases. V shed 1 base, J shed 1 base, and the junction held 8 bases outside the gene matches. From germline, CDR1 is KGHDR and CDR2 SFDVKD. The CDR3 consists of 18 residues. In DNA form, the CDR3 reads TGTGCCACCAGTGATTTCTTCCGGGACAGGGGTTCGAACACTGAAGCTTTCTTT. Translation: CATSDFFRDRGSNTEAFF.

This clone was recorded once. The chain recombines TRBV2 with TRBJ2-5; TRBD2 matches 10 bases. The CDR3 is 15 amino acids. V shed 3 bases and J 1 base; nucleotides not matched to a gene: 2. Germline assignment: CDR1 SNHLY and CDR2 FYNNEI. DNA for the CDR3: TGTGCCAGCAGTGACAGCGGGGGGGGCCAAGAGACCCAGTACTTC. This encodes CASSDSGGGQETQYF.

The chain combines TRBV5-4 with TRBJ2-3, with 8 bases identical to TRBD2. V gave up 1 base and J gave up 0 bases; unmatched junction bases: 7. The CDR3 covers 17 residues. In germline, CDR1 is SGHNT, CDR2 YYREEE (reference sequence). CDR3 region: CASSLLPAGASTDTQYF. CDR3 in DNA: TGTGCCAGCAGCTTGTTGCCAGCGGGGGCCAGCACAGATACGCAGTATTTT.

The CDR3 DNA follows: TGTGCCAGCAGCCAAGCGGGCAGGGATCAGCCCCAGCATTTT. It translates to CASSQAGRDQPQHF. The chain has TRBV14 and TRBJ1-5; possibly TRBD1 for D (5 bases). Trimming left V 1 base short and J 5 bases short, with 9 bases between. Germline-derived CDR1 and CDR2 are SGHDN and FVKESK. The length of the CDR3 is 14 residues.

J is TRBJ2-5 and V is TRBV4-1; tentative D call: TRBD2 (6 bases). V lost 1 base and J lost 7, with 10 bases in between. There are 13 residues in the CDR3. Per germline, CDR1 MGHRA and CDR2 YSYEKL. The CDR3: CASSQVVGGTQYF. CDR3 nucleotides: TGCGCCAGCAGCCAAGTGGTCGGGGGGACCCAGTACTTC.

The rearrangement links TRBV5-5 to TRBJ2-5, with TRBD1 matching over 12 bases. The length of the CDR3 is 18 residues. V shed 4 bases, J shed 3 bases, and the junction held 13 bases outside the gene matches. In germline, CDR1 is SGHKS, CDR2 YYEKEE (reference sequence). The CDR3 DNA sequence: TGTGCCAGCAGCCCCCTACCGGGACAGGGGGCGCGAAAAGAGACCCAGTACTTC. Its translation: CASSPLPGQGARKETQYF.

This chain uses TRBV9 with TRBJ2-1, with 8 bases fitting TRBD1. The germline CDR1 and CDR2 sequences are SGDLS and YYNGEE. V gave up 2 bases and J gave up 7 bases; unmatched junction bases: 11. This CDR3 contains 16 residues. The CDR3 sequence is CASSVIPQDRANEQFF. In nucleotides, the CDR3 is TGTGCCAGCAGCGTGATACCCCAGGACAGGGCGAATGAGCAGTTCTTC.

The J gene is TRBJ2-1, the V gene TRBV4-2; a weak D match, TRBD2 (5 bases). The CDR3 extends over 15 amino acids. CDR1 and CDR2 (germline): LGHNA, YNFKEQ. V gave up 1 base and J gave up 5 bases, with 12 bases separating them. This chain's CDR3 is CASSQARVLDNEQFF. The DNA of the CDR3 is TGTGCCAGCAGCCAAGCGAGGGTATTAGACAATGAGCAGTTCTTC.

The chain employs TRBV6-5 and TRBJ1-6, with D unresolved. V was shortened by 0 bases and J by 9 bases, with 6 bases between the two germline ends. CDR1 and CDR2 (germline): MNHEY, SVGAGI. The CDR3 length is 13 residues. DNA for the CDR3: TGTGCCAGCAGTTACTCGCCCGGTTCACCCCTCCACTTT. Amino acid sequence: CASSYSPGSPLHF.

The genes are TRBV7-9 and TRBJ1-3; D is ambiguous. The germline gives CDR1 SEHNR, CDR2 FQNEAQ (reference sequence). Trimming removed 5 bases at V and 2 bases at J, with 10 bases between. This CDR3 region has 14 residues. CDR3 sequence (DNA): TGTGCCAGCAGCCCCCTAAACGCTGGAAACACCATATATTTT. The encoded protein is CASSPLNAGNTIYF.

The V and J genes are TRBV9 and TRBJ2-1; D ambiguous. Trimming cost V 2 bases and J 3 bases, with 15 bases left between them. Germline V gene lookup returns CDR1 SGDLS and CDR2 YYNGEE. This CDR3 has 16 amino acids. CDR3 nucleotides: TGTGCCAGCAGCGTCCAGTTTGGCCCCCTCTACAATGAGCAGTTCTTC. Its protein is CASSVQFGPLYNEQFF.

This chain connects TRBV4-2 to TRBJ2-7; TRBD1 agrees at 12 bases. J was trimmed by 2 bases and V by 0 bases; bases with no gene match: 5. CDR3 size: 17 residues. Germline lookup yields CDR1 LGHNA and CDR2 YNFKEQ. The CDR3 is CASSQELGQGAPYEQYF. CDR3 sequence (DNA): TGTGCCAGCAGCCAAGAACTGGGACAGGGGGCACCCTACGAGCAGTACTTC.

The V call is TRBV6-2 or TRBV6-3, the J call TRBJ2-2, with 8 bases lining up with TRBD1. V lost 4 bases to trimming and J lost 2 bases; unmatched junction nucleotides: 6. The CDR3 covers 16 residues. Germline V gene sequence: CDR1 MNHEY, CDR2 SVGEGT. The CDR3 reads CASSLTGTGNTGELFF. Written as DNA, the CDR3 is TGTGCCAGCAGTTTAACCGGGACAGGAAACACCGGGGAGCTGTTTTTT.

The CDR3 sequence: CSVEERWGELMNTEAFF. The CDR3 DNA sequence: TGCAGCGTTGAAGAGCGGTGGGGCGAATTAATGAACACTGAAGCTTTCTTT. The chain employs TRBV29-1 and TRBJ1-1, with D possibly matching TRBD1 (5 bases). The germline CDR1 and CDR2 sequences are SQVTM and ANQGSEA. The CDR3 runs 17 residues. Trimming shortened V by 0 bases and J by 0 bases, and 17 bases separated the two germline ends.

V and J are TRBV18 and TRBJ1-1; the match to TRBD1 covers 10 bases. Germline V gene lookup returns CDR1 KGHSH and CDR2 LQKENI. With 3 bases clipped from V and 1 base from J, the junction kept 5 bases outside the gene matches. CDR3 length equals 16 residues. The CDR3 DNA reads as TGTGCCAGCTCACCCTCCGGACAGGGGGGGAACACTGAAGCTTTCTTT. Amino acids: CASSPSGQGGNTEAFF.

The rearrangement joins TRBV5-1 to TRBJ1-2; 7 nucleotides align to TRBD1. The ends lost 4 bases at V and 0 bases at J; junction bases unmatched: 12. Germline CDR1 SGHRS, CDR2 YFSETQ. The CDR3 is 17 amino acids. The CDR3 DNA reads TGCGCCAGCAGCCTTCCGGGACAGCCGACCTCTAACTATGGCTACACCTTC. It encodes CASSLPGQPTSNYGYTF.

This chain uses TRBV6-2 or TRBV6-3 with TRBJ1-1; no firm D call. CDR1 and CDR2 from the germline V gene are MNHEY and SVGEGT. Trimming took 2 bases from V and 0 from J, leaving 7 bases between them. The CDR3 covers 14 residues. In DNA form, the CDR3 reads TGTGCCAGCAGTTACGTTTTAGTGAACACTGAAGCTTTCTTT. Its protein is CASSYVLVNTEAFF.

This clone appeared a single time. The CDR3 DNA reads as TGTGCCAGCAGTTACGCCCACACCCGGGGTAGGTCACCCCTCCACTTT. Translation: CASSYAHTRGRSPLHF. The V call is TRBV6-5, the J call TRBJ1-6; D uncertain. V dropped 2 bases and J dropped 10 bases, with 18 bases sitting between them. The CDR3 is 16 residues long. Germline CDR1 reads MNHEY; CDR2 reads SVGAGI.

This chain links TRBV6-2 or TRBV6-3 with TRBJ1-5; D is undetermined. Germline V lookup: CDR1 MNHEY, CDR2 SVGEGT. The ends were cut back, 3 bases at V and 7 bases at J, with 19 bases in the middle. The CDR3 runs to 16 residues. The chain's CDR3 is CASSYYSRGKYQPQHF. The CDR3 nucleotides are TGTGCCAGCAGTTATTATAGTAGAGGGAAGTACCAGCCCCAGCATTTT.

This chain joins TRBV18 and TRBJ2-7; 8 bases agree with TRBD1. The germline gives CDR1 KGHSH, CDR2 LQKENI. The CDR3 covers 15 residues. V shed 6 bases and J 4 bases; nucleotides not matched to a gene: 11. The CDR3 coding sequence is TGTGCCAGCTCCCGGGGAGGCAGGGGGCTATACGAGCAGTACTTC. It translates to CASSRGGRGLYEQYF.